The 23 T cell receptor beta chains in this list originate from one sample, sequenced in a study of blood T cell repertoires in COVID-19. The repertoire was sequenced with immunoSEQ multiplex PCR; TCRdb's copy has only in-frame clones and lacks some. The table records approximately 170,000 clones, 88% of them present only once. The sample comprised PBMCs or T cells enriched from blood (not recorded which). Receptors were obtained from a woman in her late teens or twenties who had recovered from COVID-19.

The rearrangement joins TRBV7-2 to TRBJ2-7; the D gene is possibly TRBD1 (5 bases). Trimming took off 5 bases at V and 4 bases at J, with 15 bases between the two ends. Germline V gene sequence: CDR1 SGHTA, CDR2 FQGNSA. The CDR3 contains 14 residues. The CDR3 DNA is TGTGCCAGCAGCGAGATCGCAGGGCCATACGAGCAGTACTTC. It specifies CASSEIAGPYEQYF.

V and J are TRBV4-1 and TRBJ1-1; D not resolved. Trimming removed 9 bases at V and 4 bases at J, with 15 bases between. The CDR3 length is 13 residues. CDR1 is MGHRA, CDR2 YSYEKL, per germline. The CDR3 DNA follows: TGCGCCAGTCGACCAAGGGAGAGCACTGAAGCTTTCTTT. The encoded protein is CASRPRESTEAFF.

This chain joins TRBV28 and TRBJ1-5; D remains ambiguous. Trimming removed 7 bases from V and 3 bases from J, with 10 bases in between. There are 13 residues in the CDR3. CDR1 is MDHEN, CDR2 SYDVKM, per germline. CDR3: CASIRGFNQPQHF. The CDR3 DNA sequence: TGTGCCAGCATACGGGGTTTCAATCAGCCCCAGCATTTT.

CDR3: CASSLHQQPQHF. The CDR3 nucleotides are TGTGCCAGCAGTTTGCATCAGCAGCCCCAGCATTTT. J is TRBJ1-5 and V is TRBV28; the D is unclear. Between the trimmed V and J ends, which lost 3 bases and 7 bases, there was a span of 7 bases. The CDR3 contains 12 residues. CDR1 is MDHEN and CDR2 is SYDVKM in the germline V gene.

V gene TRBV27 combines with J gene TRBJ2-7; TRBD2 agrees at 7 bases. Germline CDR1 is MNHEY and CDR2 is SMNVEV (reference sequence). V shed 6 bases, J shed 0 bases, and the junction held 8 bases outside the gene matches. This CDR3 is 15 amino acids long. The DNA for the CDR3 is TGTGCCAGCAGCGGAAGAGCGGGGTCCTCCTACGAGCAGTACTTC. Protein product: CASSGRAGSSYEQYF.

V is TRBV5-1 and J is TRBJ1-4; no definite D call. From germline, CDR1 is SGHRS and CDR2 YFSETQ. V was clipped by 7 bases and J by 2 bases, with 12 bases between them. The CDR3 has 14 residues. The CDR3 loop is CASAATWTNEKLFF. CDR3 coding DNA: TGCGCCAGCGCTGCGACATGGACTAATGAAAAACTGTTTTTT.

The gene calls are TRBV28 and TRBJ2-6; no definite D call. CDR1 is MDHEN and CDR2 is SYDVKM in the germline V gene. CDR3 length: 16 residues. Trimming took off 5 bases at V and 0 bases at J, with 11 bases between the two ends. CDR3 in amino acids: CASSRPEISGANVLTF. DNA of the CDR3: TGTGCCAGCAGTCGCCCGGAGATCTCTGGGGCCAACGTCCTGACTTTC.

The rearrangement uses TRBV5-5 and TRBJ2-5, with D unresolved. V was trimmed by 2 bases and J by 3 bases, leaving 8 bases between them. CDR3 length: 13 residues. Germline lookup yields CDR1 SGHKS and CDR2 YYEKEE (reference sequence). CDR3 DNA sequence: TGTGCCAGCAGCTTTTACTCGAAAGAGACCCAGTACTTC. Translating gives CASSFYSKETQYF. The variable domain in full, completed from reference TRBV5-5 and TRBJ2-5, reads DAGVTQSPTHLIKTRGQQVTLRCSPISGHKSVSWYQQVLGQGPQFIFQYYEKEERGRGNFPDRFSARQFPNYSSELNVNALLLGDSALYLCASSFYSKETQYFGPGTRLLVL.

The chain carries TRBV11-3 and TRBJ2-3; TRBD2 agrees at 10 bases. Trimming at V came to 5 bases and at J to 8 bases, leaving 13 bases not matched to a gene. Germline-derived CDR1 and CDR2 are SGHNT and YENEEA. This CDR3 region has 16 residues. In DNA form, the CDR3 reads TGTGCCAGCAGCGCAGGTGCTAGCGGGGGTCACCTTACGCAGTATTTT. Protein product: CASSAGASGGHLTQYF.

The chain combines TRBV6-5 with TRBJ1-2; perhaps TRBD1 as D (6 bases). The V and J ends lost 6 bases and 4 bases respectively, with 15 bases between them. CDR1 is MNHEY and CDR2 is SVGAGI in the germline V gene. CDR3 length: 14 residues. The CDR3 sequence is CASRAGVELYGYTF. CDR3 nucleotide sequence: TGTGCCAGCAGGGCAGGGGTGGAACTCTATGGCTACACCTTC.

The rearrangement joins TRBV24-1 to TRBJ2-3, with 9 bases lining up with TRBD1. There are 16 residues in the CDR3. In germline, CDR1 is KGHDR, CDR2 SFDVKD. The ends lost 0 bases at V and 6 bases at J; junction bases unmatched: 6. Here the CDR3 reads CATSDLKGQGADTQYF. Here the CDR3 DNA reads TGTGCCACCAGTGATTTGAAGGGACAGGGTGCGGATACGCAGTATTTT.

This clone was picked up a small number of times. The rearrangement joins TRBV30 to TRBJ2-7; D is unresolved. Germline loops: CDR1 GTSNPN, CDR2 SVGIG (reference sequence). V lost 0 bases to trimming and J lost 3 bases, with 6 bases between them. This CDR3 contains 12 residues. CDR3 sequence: CAWSVPSYEQYF. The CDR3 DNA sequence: TGTGCCTGGAGTGTTCCCAGCTACGAGCAGTACTTC.

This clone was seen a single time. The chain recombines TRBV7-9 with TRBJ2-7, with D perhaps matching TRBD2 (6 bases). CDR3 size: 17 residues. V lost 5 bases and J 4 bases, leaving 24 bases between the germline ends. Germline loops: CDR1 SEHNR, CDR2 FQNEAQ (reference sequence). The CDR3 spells CASSDPFAGDFDYEQYF. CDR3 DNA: TGTGCCAGCAGCGATCCCTTTGCCGGGGACTTTGATTACGAGCAGTACTTC.

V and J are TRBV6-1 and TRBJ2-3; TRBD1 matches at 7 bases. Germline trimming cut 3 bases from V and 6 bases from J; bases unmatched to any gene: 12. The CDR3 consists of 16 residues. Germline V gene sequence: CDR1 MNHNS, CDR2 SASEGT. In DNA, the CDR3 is TGTGCCAGCAGTGATGCTGGGACAGCGAGGGGCGATACGCAGTATTTT. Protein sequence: CASSDAGTARGDTQYF.

The CDR3 spells CASSQGLRHDQASYGYTF. DNA for the CDR3: TGTGCCAGCAGCCAAGGCCTCCGACACGACCAGGCCTCCTATGGCTACACCTTC. The chain has TRBV14 and TRBJ1-2; D gene ambiguous. Trimming took off 1 base at V and 4 bases at J, with 22 bases between the two ends. Germline loops: CDR1 SGHDN, CDR2 FVKESK. This CDR3 is built from 18 residues.

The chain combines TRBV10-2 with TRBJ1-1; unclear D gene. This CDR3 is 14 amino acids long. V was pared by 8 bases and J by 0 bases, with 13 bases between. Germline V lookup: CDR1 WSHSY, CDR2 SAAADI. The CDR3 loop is CASPEAGLNTEAFF. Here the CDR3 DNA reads TGCGCCAGCCCCGAGGCGGGGTTGAACACTGAAGCTTTCTTT.

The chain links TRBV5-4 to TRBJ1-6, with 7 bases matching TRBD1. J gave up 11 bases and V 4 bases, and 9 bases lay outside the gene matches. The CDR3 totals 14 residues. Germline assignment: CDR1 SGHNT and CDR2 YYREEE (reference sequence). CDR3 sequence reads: CASSPPGTVTPLHF. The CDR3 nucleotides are TGTGCCAGCAGCCCACCGGGGACAGTTACACCCCTCCACTTT.

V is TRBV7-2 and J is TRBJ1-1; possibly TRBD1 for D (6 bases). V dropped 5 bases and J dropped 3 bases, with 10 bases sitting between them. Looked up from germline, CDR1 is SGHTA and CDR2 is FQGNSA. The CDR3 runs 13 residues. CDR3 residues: CASSPNRDTEAFF. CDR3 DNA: TGTGCCAGCAGCCCAAACAGGGACACTGAAGCTTTCTTT.

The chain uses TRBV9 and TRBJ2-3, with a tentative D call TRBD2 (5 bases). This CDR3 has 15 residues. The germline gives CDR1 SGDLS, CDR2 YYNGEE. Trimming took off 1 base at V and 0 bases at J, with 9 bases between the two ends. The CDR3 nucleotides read TGTGCCAGCAGCGTAACTGACTACAGCACAGATACGCAGTATTTT. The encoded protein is CASSVTDYSTDTQYF.

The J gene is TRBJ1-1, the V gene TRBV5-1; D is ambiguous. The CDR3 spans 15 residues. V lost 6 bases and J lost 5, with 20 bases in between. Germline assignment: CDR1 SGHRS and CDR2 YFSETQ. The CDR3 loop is CASNEGFKGGTEAFF. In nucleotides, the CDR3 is TGCGCCAGCAATGAGGGCTTCAAGGGAGGGACTGAAGCTTTCTTT.

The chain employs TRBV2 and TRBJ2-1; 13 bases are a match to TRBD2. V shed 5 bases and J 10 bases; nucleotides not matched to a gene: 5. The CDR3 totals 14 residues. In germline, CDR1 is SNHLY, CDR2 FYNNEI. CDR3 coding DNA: TGTGCCAGCAGTTGGACTAGCGGGAGTGACGAGCAGTTCTTC. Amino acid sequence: CASSWTSGSDEQFF.

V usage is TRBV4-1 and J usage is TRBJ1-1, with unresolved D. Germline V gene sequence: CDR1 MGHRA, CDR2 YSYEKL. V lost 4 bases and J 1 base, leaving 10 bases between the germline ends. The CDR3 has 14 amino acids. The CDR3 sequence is CASSRRDENTEAFF. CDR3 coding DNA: TGCGCCAGCAGCCGCCGAGATGAGAACACTGAAGCTTTCTTT.

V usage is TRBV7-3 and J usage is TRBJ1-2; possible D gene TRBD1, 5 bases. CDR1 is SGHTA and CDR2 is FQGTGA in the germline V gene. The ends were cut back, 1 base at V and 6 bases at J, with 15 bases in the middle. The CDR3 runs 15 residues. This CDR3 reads CASSLRPDSLDGYTF. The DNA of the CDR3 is TGTGCCAGCAGCTTAAGACCCGACAGCCTGGATGGCTACACCTTC. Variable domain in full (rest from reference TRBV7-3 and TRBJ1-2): GAGVSQTPSNKVTEKGKYVELRCDPISGHTALYWYRQSLGQGPEFLIYFQGTGAADDSGLPNDRFFAVRPEGSVSTLKIQRTERGDSAVYLCASSLRPDSLDGYTFGSGTRLTVV.